The 20 T cell receptor beta chains in this list originate from one sample, sequenced in a study of breast tumors, draining lymph nodes, adjacent tissues. From the multiplex PCR reads, TCRdb called clonotypes with MiXCR, one entry per CDR3 protein. The table includes 150,000 to 200,000 distinct CDR3 sequences, roughly a third detected once. The lymph nodes were axillary draining lymph nodes from breast cancer patients. The specimen was axillary lymph node tissue. The receptor source for this set is a female donor with breast cancer. Some clones in this sample may be carry-over from other donors' samples.

This clonotype was seen ten or more times. The chain has TRBV12-3 or TRBV12-4 and TRBJ2-7, with D hard to call. The length of the CDR3 is 12 residues. Trimming cost V 6 bases and J 3 bases, with 9 bases left between them. CDR3 DNA: TGTGCCAGCAGCTACGACGTCTACGAGCAGTACTTC. Translated, it gives CASSYDVYEQYF.

This clonotype has more than one count but fewer than ten. This clone may be a read error of a much larger clone one base away. The chain couples TRBV7-6 to TRBJ2-3, with TRBD2 matching 9 bases. The CDR3 covers 17 residues. Germline V lookup: CDR1 SGHVS, CDR2 FNYEAQ. CDR3 amino acids: CASSLQGPGLAADPQYF. The DNA of the CDR3 is TGTGCCAGCAGCTTACAGGGGCCGGGACTAGCAGCAGATCCGCAGTATTTT. The full variable domain, with the rest looked up from reference TRBV7-6 and TRBJ2-3, is GAGVSQSPRYKVTKRGQDVALRCDPISGHVSLYWYRQALGQGPEFLTYFNYEAQQDKSGLPNDRFSAERPEGSISTLTIQRTEQRDSAMYRCASSLQGPGLAADPQYFGPGTRLTVL.

There are a few counts of this clonotype. This sequence may be a read error, since a much larger clone differs from it by one base. This chain links TRBV20-1 with TRBJ2-5; 13 bases are a match to TRBD2. V lost 6 bases, J lost 2 bases, and 9 bases stayed unmatched. CDR3 length equals 16 residues. CDR1 and CDR2 from the germline V gene are DFQATT and SNEGSKA (reference sequence). The chain's CDR3 is CSAWGLAGKTQETQYF. The CDR3 bases are TGCAGTGCCTGGGGACTAGCGGGAAAGACGCAAGAGACCCAGTACTTC.

The J gene is TRBJ2-2, the V gene TRBV6-6; 12 bases fit TRBD2. The CDR3 length is 18 residues. The trim removed 7 bases at V and 6 bases at J, leaving 15 bases unmatched. Germline V gene data show CDR1 as MNHNY and CDR2 as SVGAGI (reference sequence). This CDR3 is CASKSAPSGGASSGELFF. The CDR3 DNA reads TGTGCCAGCAAATCAGCCCCTAGCGGGGGGGCAAGCTCCGGGGAGCTGTTTTTT.

This clonotype appeared many times. The chain links TRBV15 to TRBJ2-7, with 7 positions matching TRBD1. V shed 6 bases and J 0 bases; nucleotides not matched to a gene: 5. This CDR3 contains 14 residues. Germline CDR1 LNHNV, CDR2 YYDKDF (reference sequence). CDR3 coding DNA: TGTGCCACCAGTTGGACAGGTGACTCCTACGAGCAGTACTTC. It encodes CATSWTGDSYEQYF.

There are a few counts of this clonotype. A much larger clone lies a single base off, so this may be a read error. The CDR3 carries no conserved terminal phenylalanine or tryptophan, so it likely arises from a read error. The chain is built from TRBV19 and TRBJ1-2, with 7 positions matching TRBD1. V gave up 3 bases and J gave up 0 bases; unmatched junction bases: 4. Germline V gives CDR1 LNHDA, CDR2 SQIVND (reference sequence). This CDR3 has 15 amino acids. The CDR3, as DNA: TGTGCCAGTAGTATGAGGGACAGCTCTAACTATGGCTACACCCTC. Protein: CASSMRDSSNYGYTL.

This clonotype was recorded many times. The chain links TRBV6-5 to TRBJ2-5; the D is unclear. This CDR3 has 17 residues. V gave up 2 bases and J gave up 2 bases, with 18 bases separating them. Germline V gene lookup returns CDR1 MNHEY and CDR2 SVGAGI. The CDR3 coding sequence is TGTGCCAGCAGTTACCAACAGATAACCACCCCACAAGAGACCCAGTACTTC. It translates to CASSYQQITTPQETQYF.

This chain uses TRBV5-6 with TRBJ2-1; TRBD2 might be the D (6 bases). V dropped 1 base and J dropped 0 bases, with 14 bases sitting between them. The length of the CDR3 is 17 residues. Germline V gene sequence: CDR1 SGHDT, CDR2 YYEEEE. CDR3 nucleotides: TGTGCCAGCAGCTTGTCGGGAGCTTTTAGCTCCTACAATGAGCAGTTCTTC. Its translation is CASSLSGAFSSYNEQFF.

There are many counts of this clonotype. This sequence joins TRBV7-9 and TRBJ1-2; no firm D call. V was pared by 5 bases and J by 3 bases, with 10 bases between. The CDR3 is made up of 13 amino acids. Germline CDR1 reads SEHNR; CDR2 reads FQNEAQ (reference sequence). The CDR3 sequence is CASSRGRDYGYTF. The CDR3 DNA reads as TGTGCCAGCAGCCGTGGACGGGACTATGGCTACACCTTC.

The chain carries TRBV7-8 and TRBJ1-1; D possibly corresponds to TRBD1 (5 bases). Germline V gene sequence: CDR1 SGHVS, CDR2 FQNEAQ. CDR3 length equals 14 residues. V shed 7 bases and J shed 0 bases, with 12 bases lying between them. The CDR3 is CASTPTDMNTEAFF. The CDR3 nucleotides read TGTGCCAGCACCCCGACGGACATGAACACTGAAGCTTTCTTT.

This clonotype has a count of ten or more. The CDR3 DNA follows: TGTGCCAGCAGCGTTCGGGACTCGGAGTACAATGAGCAGTTCTTC. This encodes CASSVRDSEYNEQFF. The chain carries TRBV9 and TRBJ2-1; tentative D call: TRBD2 (6 bases). The V end lost 2 bases, the J end lost 4 bases, and 13 bases lay between the germline ends. The CDR3 length is 15 residues. The germline gives CDR1 SGDLS, CDR2 YYNGEE.

The sample holds a few counts of this clonotype. A read error is possible here, since a much larger clone lies one base away. This rearrangement joins TRBV9 to TRBJ2-7; D is unclear. Germline V lookup: CDR1 SGDLS, CDR2 YYNGEE. This CDR3 comprises 14 residues. The CDR3 region has the DNA TGTGCCAGCAGCGTAGCAGAGGTCTCCTACGAGCAGTCCTTC. Translation: CASSVAEVSYEQSF.

This clonotype was seen ten or more times. The J gene is TRBJ1-2, the V gene TRBV11-1; the match to TRBD1 covers 7 bases. This CDR3 region has 13 residues. Looked up from germline, CDR1 is SGHAT and CDR2 is FQDESV (reference sequence). J was trimmed by 5 bases and V by 1 base; bases with no gene match: 1. CDR3 nucleotides: TGTGCCAGCAGCTTAGGGGACAGATATGGCTACACCTTC. It translates to CASSLGDRYGYTF.

This clonotype appeared many times. This rearrangement joins TRBV5-5 to TRBJ2-1; perhaps TRBD1 as D (5 bases). Trimming pared 2 bases from V and 0 bases from J, leaving 9 bases between. Germline values: CDR1 SGHKS, CDR2 YYEKEE (reference sequence). The CDR3 is 15 amino acids. CDR3: CASSFSQGSYNEQFF. The CDR3 DNA reads TGTGCCAGCAGCTTTAGCCAGGGCTCCTACAATGAGCAGTTCTTC.

In this sample, this clonotype turned up many times. V is TRBV5-8 and J is TRBJ2-7, with unresolved D. Germline CDR1 SGHTS, CDR2 YDEGEE. V was pared by 4 bases and J by 3 bases, with 14 bases between. The CDR3 consists of 14 residues. CDR3 bases: TGTGCCAGCAGCCCGGGCCAACGGGTCTACGAGCAGTACTTC. Encoded protein: CASSPGQRVYEQYF.

This clonotype was seen ten or more times. The V call is TRBV14, the J call TRBJ2-1; 7 positions match TRBD2. The ends lost 4 bases at V and 0 bases at J; junction bases unmatched: 3. Germline V gene data show CDR1 as SGHDN and CDR2 as FVKESK. The CDR3 has 15 residues. This CDR3 is CASSPPSGSYNEQFF. The DNA for the CDR3 is TGTGCCAGCAGCCCACCTAGCGGCTCCTACAATGAGCAGTTCTTC.

This clonotype was observed many times. The J gene is TRBJ2-1, the V gene TRBV5-1; D is possibly TRBD1 or TRBD2 (5 bases each). Per the germline V gene, CDR1 is SGHRS and CDR2 is YFSETQ. This CDR3 comprises 16 residues. V was pared by 3 bases and J by 2 bases, with 15 bases between. CDR3 amino acids: CASSSQEGRPYNEQFF. CDR3 nucleotides: TGCGCCAGCAGCTCCCAAGAGGGGAGACCCTACAATGAGCAGTTCTTC.

This clonotype has ten or more counts. Here the CDR3 reads CASSIDRTDYNSPLHF. The CDR3 DNA sequence: TGTGCCAGCAGCATAGATCGCACCGACTATAATTCACCCCTCCACTTT. The chain recombines TRBV7-8 with TRBJ1-6, with D uncertain. Per germline, CDR1 SGHVS and CDR2 FQNEAQ. The CDR3 is 16 residues long. V lost 5 bases and J lost 3, with 14 bases in between.

V gene TRBV10-3 combines with J gene TRBJ2-1; 9 bases are a match to TRBD2. The junction had 5 bases not matched to a gene; V was cut back by 7 bases and J by 7 bases. In germline, CDR1 is ENHRY, CDR2 SYGVKD. This CDR3 region has 13 residues. The CDR3 coding sequence is TGTGCCATCAATGGCGGGGGGGCGAATGAGCAGTTCTTC. Protein sequence: CAINGGGANEQFF.

This clonotype was seen many times. The chain links TRBV2 to TRBJ2-3; 13 bases align to TRBD2. The V gene's germline CDR1 is SNHLY and CDR2 FYNNEI. This CDR3 is built from 19 residues. V dropped 4 bases and J dropped 5; count of bases not matched to a gene: 15. CDR3 in DNA: TGTGCCAGCAGTGCTAGACTAGCGGGGGGCCTAGGAGCAGTAGATACGCAGTATTTT. The encoded protein is CASSARLAGGLGAVDTQYF.